This TCR beta chain was retrieved from a study of cytomegalovirus exposure and HLA in healthy donors. Study-level results: Both high specificity and high sensitivity reportedly marked the classifier's diagnosis of cytomegalovirus status.

This clone was counted once. What it recognizes is unknown. In the PCR, 60 Vbeta and 13 Jbeta primers were used. Profiled with immunoSEQ multiplex PCR; TCRdb holds only in-frame clones, not every one. The sample comprises about 150,000 clones, over 70% of which are singletons, and approximately 2% rests with the top ten. Each donor was healthy, and each was a bone marrow donor. While unrecorded immune exposures were likely, the donors were nominally healthy when sampled. The CDR3 covers 14 residues. Germline values: CDR1 SGHAT, CDR2 FQNNGV. With 5 bases removed from V and 0 bases from J, the gap between germline ends came to 11 bases.

The sample was PBMCs. The receptor was isolated from a woman aged 40 to 50 in good health and CMV-seronegative. The V gene is TRBV11-2, the J gene TRBJ2-7; D ambiguous. In DNA, the CDR3 is TGTGCCAGCAGCCAAAGACTCCACTCCTACGAGCAGTACTTC. This gives the protein CASSQRLHSYEQYF.